Below are 27 T cell receptor beta chains sequenced from a single sample in a study of cytomegalovirus exposure and HLA in healthy donors. Assay: immunoSEQ multiplex PCR; the TCRdb copy retains only in-frame clones and omits some. The sample has roughly 56,000 clones, around 90% seen once. The sample comprised PBMCs. These receptor sequences come from a woman in her 30s in good health and CMV-seronegative.

In regard to this clone: Other DNA sequences in the same sample also yield this CDR3. The chain recombines TRBV5-4 with TRBJ1-2, with 9 bases aligning to TRBD1. J lost 0 bases, V lost 4 bases, and 4 bases had no gene match. Germline V lookup: CDR1 SGHNT, CDR2 YYREEE (reference sequence). This CDR3 contains 15 residues. CDR3 in amino acids: CASSPGQGTNYGYTF. In DNA form, the CDR3 reads TGTGCCAGCAGCCCGGGACAGGGAACTAACTATGGCTACACCTTC.

The genes are TRBV6-1 and TRBJ2-7; D may be TRBD1 (5 bases). The CDR3 sequence is 11 residues long. Per the germline V gene, CDR1 is MNHNS and CDR2 is SASEGT. The V and J ends lost 10 bases and 5 bases respectively, with 12 bases between them. CDR3 protein: CAINSGNEQYF. As DNA, the CDR3 is TGTGCCATCAACTCAGGGAACGAGCAGTACTTC.

CDR3 coding DNA: TGTGCCAGCACCGGGACAGGGTTAAATACGCAGTATTTT. Protein sequence: CASTGTGLNTQYF. The chain has TRBV6-5 and TRBJ2-3, with 9 bases aligning to TRBD1. Germline V gene data show CDR1 as MNHEY and CDR2 as SVGAGI. The CDR3 sequence is 13 residues long. V gave up 7 bases and J gave up 7 bases; unmatched junction bases: 6.

The rearrangement joins TRBV29-1 to TRBJ1-1; D possibly corresponds to TRBD1 (5 bases). Germline CDR1 reads SQVTM; CDR2 reads ANQGSEA. Trimming cost V 0 bases and J 5 bases, with 13 bases left between them. The CDR3 length is 14 residues. The CDR3 sequence is CSVEDTGDRTEAFF. CDR3 DNA: TGCAGCGTTGAAGATACGGGGGACCGTACTGAAGCTTTCTTT.

The chain links TRBV27 to TRBJ1-5, with D possibly TRBD1 on 5 matching bases. Deletions cut 6 bases from V and 4 bases from J, with 16 bases between. CDR3 length: 15 residues. The germline CDR1 and CDR2 sequences are MNHEY and SMNVEV (reference sequence). The CDR3 DNA is TGTGCCAGCAGGAGGGCCGGGGACTGGAATCAGCCCCAGCATTTT. It yields the protein CASRRAGDWNQPQHF.

This chain uses TRBV4-2 with TRBJ2-1; D might be TRBD2 (5 bases). The CDR3 is made up of 13 amino acids. Germline CDR1 is LGHNA and CDR2 is YNFKEQ. V shed 0 bases and J shed 9 bases, with 9 bases lying between them. Here the CDR3 reads CASSQERGSEQFF. The DNA for the CDR3 is TGTGCCAGCAGCCAAGAACGGGGATCTGAGCAGTTCTTC.

DNA of the CDR3: TGTGCCAGCAGCCCGGGAGCTAACTATGGCTACACCTTC. It encodes CASSPGANYGYTF. This chain joins TRBV16 and TRBJ1-2, with D unresolved. CDR1 KGHSY and CDR2 FQNENV come from the germline V gene. V lost 4 bases to trimming and J lost 0 bases, with 6 bases between them. CDR3 length equals 13 residues.

V gene TRBV6-1 combines with J gene TRBJ2-1, with 12 bases identical to TRBD2. Germline loops: CDR1 MNHNS, CDR2 SASEGT. This CDR3 comprises 18 residues. The V segment lost 0 bases and the J segment 4 bases; nucleotides outside the gene matches: 7. The CDR3 coding sequence is TGTGCCAGCAGTGAAGCACTGCCCGGACTAGCGGGATACAATGAGCAGTTCTTC. Encoded protein: CASSEALPGLAGYNEQFF.

The chain is built from TRBV5-5 and TRBJ1-1, with 8 bases identical to TRBD1. This CDR3 has 15 residues. The V gene's germline CDR1 is SGHKS and CDR2 YYEKEE (reference sequence). Trimming cost V 4 bases and J 3 bases; bases outside gene matches: 8. The CDR3 region is CASSPRPQGDTEAFF. The CDR3 DNA is TGTGCCAGCAGCCCTCGTCCACAGGGGGACACTGAAGCTTTCTTT. Filled out from reference TRBV5-5 and TRBJ1-1, the complete variable domain reads DAGVTQSPTHLIKTRGQQVTLRCSPISGHKSVSWYQQVLGQGPQFIFQYYEKEERGRGNFPDRFSARQFPNYSSELNVNALLLGDSALYLCASSPRPQGDTEAFFGQGTRLTVV.

The V and J genes are TRBV4-1 and TRBJ2-7; 7 nucleotides match TRBD2. There are 15 residues in the CDR3. V gave up 4 bases and J gave up 0 bases; unmatched junction bases: 6. Germline V gene data show CDR1 as MGHRA and CDR2 as YSYEKL. In DNA form, the CDR3 reads TGCGCCAGCAGCCCAGGCGCGGGAGTCTCCTACGAGCAGTACTTC. It specifies CASSPGAGVSYEQYF.

The chain carries TRBV2 and TRBJ2-3; TRBD2 aligns across 10 bases. CDR1 and CDR2 (germline): SNHLY, FYNNEI. The CDR3 is 15 amino acids. V shed 5 bases and J 0 bases; nucleotides not matched to a gene: 2. CDR3 sequence (DNA): TGTGCCAGCAGTAAGACTAGCGGGAGCACAGATACGCAGTATTTT. The encoded protein is CASSKTSGSTDTQYF.

The rearrangement uses TRBV29-1 and TRBJ2-3; D is unclear. The ends were cut back, 3 bases at V and 2 bases at J, with 9 bases in the middle. The CDR3 has 13 amino acids. In germline, CDR1 is SQVTM, CDR2 ANQGSEA. Here the CDR3 reads CSVDDSYTDTQYF. The CDR3 nucleotides are TGCAGCGTTGACGACTCATACACAGATACGCAGTATTTT.

V and J are TRBV5-1 and TRBJ2-1, with 10 bases identical to TRBD1. CDR3 length: 16 residues. The J segment lost 5 bases and the V segment lost 0 bases, leaving 5 bases of the junction unmatched. Germline CDR1 reads SGHRS; CDR2 reads YFSETQ. The CDR3 loop is CASSLVYGTGDNEQFF. The CDR3 DNA is TGCGCCAGCAGCTTGGTTTACGGGACAGGGGACAATGAGCAGTTCTTC.

The V and J genes are TRBV28 and TRBJ2-3; D is perhaps TRBD2 (5 bases). The germline V and J ends were trimmed by 5 bases and 6 bases, with 12 bases remaining between them. The CDR3 contains 13 residues. Germline V gene lookup returns CDR1 MDHEN and CDR2 SYDVKM. The CDR3, as DNA: TGTGCCAGCAGTATCACCTCGGGGGATACGCAGTATTTT. The encoded protein is CASSITSGDTQYF.

This chain connects TRBV4-1 to TRBJ2-1; 11 bases match TRBD2. Looked up from germline, CDR1 is MGHRA and CDR2 is YSYEKL. CDR3 length: 18 residues. The ends lost 1 base at V and 9 bases at J; junction bases unmatched: 14. Written as DNA, the CDR3 is TGCGCCAGCAGCCAAGTAGTAGTGGGTCTAGCGGGAGGCCCTGAGCAGTTCTTC. This sequence encodes CASSQVVVGLAGGPEQFF.

The CDR3 DNA reads as TGTGCCAGCAGCTTAGTCGTCAACACCTACGAGCAGTACTTC. Amino acids: CASSLVVNTYEQYF. The V and J genes are TRBV7-8 and TRBJ2-7; unclear D gene. The germline gives CDR1 SGHVS, CDR2 FQNEAQ. This CDR3 region has 14 residues. The germline V and J ends were trimmed by 1 base and 2 bases, with 9 bases remaining between them.

Turning to this clone: A junction end diverges from the germline sequence, so it may reflect a read error. The rearrangement uses TRBV28 and TRBJ1-2; D is undetermined. Germline values: CDR1 MDHEN, CDR2 SYDVKM. The CDR3 is made up of 13 amino acids. CDR3 in amino acids: CASRLGSGGGYTF. In DNA, the CDR3 is TGTGCCAGCCGTTTAGGTAGCGGTGGCGGCTACACCTTC.

This chain joins TRBV14 and TRBJ2-1, with D perhaps TRBD2 (6 bases). Trimming left V 4 bases short and J 8 bases short, with 21 bases between. The CDR3 loop spans 16 amino acids. The germline CDR1 and CDR2 sequences are SGHDN and FVKESK. The CDR3 DNA reads TGTGCCAGCAGCCTAGAAGGCCCGGGAGCTGGGTATGAGCAGTTCTTC. Translating gives CASSLEGPGAGYEQFF.

The chain has TRBV30 and TRBJ1-1; TRBD1 is a possible D gene (6 bases). Trimming cost V 0 bases and J 4 bases, with 9 bases left between them. This CDR3 comprises 13 residues. CDR1 GTSNPN and CDR2 SVGIG come from the germline V gene (reference sequence). The CDR3 loop is CAWSVLGATEAFF. CDR3 nucleotides: TGTGCCTGGAGTGTACTGGGGGCCACTGAAGCTTTCTTT.

The chain uses TRBV7-2 and TRBJ2-7, with 8 bases lining up with TRBD2. Germline lookup yields CDR1 SGHTA and CDR2 FQGNSA. CDR3 length: 15 amino acids. The V segment lost 5 bases and the J segment 0 bases; nucleotides outside the gene matches: 6. This CDR3 is CASSISGESSYEQYF. The CDR3 DNA reads TGTGCCAGCAGCATTAGCGGGGAGAGCTCCTACGAGCAGTACTTC.

This clone was observed once. V is TRBV5-4 and J is TRBJ2-2; no definite D call. This CDR3 contains 13 residues. V was shortened by 4 bases and J by 6 bases, with 10 bases between the two germline ends. Germline V gene lookup returns CDR1 SGHNT and CDR2 YYREEE (reference sequence). CDR3 loop: CASSGAMAGELFF. The CDR3 DNA sequence: TGTGCCAGCAGCGGTGCTATGGCCGGGGAGCTGTTTTTT.

A single count supports this clone. The chain uses TRBV28 and TRBJ1-2; D remains unclear. Per the germline V gene, CDR1 is MDHEN and CDR2 is SYDVKM. This CDR3 is built from 14 residues. Trimming pared 6 bases from V and 8 bases from J, leaving 19 bases between. The CDR3 loop is CASSLSDTYFGYTF. CDR3 bases: TGTGCCAGCAGCCTGTCCGATACCTACTTCGGCTACACCTTC.

The chain links TRBV30 to TRBJ2-5, with TRBD1 identical over 9 bases. V lost 1 base, J lost 5 bases, and 8 bases stayed unmatched. The germline CDR1 and CDR2 sequences are GTSNPN and SVGIG (reference sequence). This CDR3 comprises 15 residues. CDR3 sequence reads: CAWSEEGTGKETQYF. Here the CDR3 DNA reads TGTGCCTGGAGTGAGGAGGGGACAGGGAAGGAGACCCAGTACTTC.

The rearrangement links TRBV19 to TRBJ2-7; the D gene is possibly TRBD1 (6 bases). Germline CDR1 LNHDA, CDR2 SQIVND (reference sequence). V gave up 6 bases and J gave up 2 bases, with 14 bases separating them. The CDR3 is 14 residues long. The CDR3 is CASRTGHSTYEQYF. As DNA, the CDR3 is TGTGCCAGTAGGACGGGACATAGCACCTACGAGCAGTACTTC.

This clone was detected only once. V gene TRBV28 combines with J gene TRBJ2-5; TRBD2 agrees at 8 bases. Germline CDR1 reads MDHEN; CDR2 reads SYDVKM. The V and J ends lost 8 bases and 2 bases, in that order; junction bases with no gene match: 4. The CDR3 consists of 13 residues. In nucleotides, the CDR3 is TGTGCCAGCTCCGGGGGGGGGCAAGAGACCCAGTACTTC. This codes for CASSGGGQETQYF.

This rearrangement joins TRBV10-3 to TRBJ2-5; TRBD2 matches at 8 bases. This CDR3 is built from 14 residues. V was clipped by 3 bases and J by 6 bases; unmatched bases: 6. Germline lookup yields CDR1 ENHRY and CDR2 SYGVKD. The CDR3 loop is CAISEVAGQKTQYF. The CDR3 DNA reads TGTGCCATCAGTGAAGTAGCGGGACAAAAGACCCAGTACTTC.

This clone was seen a single time. In DNA form, the CDR3 reads TGTGCCAGCAGTTCACCGAGGACTGGTTGGAATGAGCAGTTCTTC. It encodes CASSSPRTGWNEQFF. The rearrangement links TRBV6-5 to TRBJ2-1; perhaps TRBD2 as D (5 bases). The germline gives CDR1 MNHEY, CDR2 SVGAGI. Trimming took off 4 bases at V and 7 bases at J, with 17 bases between the two ends. The CDR3 is 15 amino acids.